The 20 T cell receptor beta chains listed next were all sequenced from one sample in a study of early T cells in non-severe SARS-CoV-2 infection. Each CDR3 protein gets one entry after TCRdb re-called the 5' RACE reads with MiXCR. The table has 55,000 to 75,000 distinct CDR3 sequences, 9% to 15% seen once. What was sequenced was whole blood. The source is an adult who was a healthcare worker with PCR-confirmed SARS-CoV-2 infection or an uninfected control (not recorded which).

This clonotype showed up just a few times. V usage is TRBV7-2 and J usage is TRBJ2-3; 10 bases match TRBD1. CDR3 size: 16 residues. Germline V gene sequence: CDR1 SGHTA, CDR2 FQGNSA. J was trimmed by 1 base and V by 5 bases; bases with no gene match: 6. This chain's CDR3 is CASSPAGTGGTDTQYF. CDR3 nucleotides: TGTGCCAGCAGCCCTGCCGGGACAGGGGGCACAGATACGCAGTATTTT.

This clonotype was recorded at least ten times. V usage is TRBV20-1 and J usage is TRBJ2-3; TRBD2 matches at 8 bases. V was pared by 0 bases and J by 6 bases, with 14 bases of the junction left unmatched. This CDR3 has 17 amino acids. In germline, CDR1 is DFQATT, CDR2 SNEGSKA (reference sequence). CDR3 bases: TGCAGTGCTAGAGAGATTCGGGGGGGCTCGATTTTTGATACGCAGTATTTT. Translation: CSAREIRGGSIFDTQYF.

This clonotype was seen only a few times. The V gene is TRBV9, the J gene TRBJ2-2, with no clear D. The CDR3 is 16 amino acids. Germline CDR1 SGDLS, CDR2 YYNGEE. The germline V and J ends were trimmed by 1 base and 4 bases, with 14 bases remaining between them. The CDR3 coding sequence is TGTGCCAGCAGCGTAATGTCCGTCCCGTTCACCGGGGAGCTGTTTTTT. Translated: CASSVMSVPFTGELFF.

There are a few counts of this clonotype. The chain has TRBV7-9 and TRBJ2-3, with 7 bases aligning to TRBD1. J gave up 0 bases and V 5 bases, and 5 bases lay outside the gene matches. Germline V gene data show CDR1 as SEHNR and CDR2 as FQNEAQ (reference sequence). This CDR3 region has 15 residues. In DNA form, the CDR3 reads TGTGCCAGCAGCCCGACAGGGTCTAGCACAGATACGCAGTATTTT. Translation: CASSPTGSSTDTQYF.

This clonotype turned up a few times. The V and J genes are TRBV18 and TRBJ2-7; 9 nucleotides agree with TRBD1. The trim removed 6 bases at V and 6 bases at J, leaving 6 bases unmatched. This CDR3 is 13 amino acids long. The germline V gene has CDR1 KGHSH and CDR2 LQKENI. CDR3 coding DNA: TGTGCCAGCTCTTCAGGGACAGGGCCCGAGCAGTACTTC. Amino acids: CASSSGTGPEQYF.

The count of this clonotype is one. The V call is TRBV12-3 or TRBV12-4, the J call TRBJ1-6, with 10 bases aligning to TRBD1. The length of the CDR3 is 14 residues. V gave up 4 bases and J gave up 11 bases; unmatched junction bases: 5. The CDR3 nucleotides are TGTGCCAGCAGTTCGTCGGGACAGGGGCCACCCCTCCACTTT. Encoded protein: CASSSSGQGPPLHF.

CDR3 protein: CASSLGGPMYSNQPQHF. In DNA form, the CDR3 reads TGTGCCAGCAGTTTAGGGGGACCGATGTATAGCAATCAGCCCCAGCATTTT. The rearrangement joins TRBV12-3 or TRBV12-4 to TRBJ1-5; D is perhaps TRBD1 (5 bases). The CDR3 extends over 17 amino acids. The V end lost 1 base, the J end lost 0 bases, and 13 bases lay between the germline ends.

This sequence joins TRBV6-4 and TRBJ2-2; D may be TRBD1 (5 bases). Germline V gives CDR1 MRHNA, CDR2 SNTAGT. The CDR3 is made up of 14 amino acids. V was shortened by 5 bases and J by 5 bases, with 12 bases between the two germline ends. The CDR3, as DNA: TGTGCCAGCAGTCCCGACAGCTTAACCGGGGAGCTGTTTTTT. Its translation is CASSPDSLTGELFF.

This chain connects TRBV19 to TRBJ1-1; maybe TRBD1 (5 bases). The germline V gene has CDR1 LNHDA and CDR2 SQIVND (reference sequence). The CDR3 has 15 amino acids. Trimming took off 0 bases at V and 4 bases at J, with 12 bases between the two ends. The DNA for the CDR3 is TGTGCCAGTAGTATAGATCGGGGCGCTTCCACTGAAGCTTTCTTT. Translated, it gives CASSIDRGASTEAFF.

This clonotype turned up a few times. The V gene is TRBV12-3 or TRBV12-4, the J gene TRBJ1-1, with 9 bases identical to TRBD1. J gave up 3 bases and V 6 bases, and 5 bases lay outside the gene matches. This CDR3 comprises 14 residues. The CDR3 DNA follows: TGTGCCAGCAGGGGGACAGGGATGGACACTGAAGCTTTCTTT. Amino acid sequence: CASRGTGMDTEAFF.

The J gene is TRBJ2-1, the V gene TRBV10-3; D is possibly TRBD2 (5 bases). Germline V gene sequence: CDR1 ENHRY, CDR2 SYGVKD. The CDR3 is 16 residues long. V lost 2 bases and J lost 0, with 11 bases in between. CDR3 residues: CAISEASSDSYNEQFF. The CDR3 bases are TGTGCCATCAGTGAGGCTAGCTCTGACTCCTACAATGAGCAGTTCTTC.

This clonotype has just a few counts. The CDR3 spells CASSPAWGHPQDTQYF. CDR3 in DNA: TGTGCCAGCTCACCAGCGTGGGGACATCCGCAAGATACGCAGTATTTT. The chain is built from TRBV18 and TRBJ2-3; tentatively, D is TRBD1 (6 bases). V was cut by 2 bases and J by 5 bases, with 17 bases left in between. The CDR3 covers 16 residues. The germline V gene encodes CDR1 KGHSH and CDR2 LQKENI.

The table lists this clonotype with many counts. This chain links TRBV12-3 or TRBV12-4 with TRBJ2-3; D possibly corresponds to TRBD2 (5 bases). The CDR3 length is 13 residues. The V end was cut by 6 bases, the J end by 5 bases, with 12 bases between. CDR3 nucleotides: TGTGCCAGCAGGCTAGCTTTTGGAGATACGCAGTATTTT. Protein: CASRLAFGDTQYF.

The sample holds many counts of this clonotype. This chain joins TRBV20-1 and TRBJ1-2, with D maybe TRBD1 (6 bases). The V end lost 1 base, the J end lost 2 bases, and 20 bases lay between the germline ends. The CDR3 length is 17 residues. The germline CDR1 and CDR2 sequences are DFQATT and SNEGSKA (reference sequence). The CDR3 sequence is CSARVVKGDRTNYGYTF. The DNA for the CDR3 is TGCAGTGCTAGAGTGGTTAAGGGTGACAGGACAAACTATGGCTACACCTTC.

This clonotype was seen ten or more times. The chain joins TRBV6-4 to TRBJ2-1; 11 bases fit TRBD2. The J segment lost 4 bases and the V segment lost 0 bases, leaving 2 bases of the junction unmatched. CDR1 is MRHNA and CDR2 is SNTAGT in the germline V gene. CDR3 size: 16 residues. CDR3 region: CASSDSTSGAYNEQFF. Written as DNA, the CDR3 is TGTGCCAGCAGTGACTCGACTAGCGGGGCTTACAATGAGCAGTTCTTC.

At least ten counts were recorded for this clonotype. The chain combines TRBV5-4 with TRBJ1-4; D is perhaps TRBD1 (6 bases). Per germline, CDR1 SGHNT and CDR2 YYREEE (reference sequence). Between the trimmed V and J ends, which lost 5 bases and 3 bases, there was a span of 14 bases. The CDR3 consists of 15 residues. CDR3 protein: CASRPDRKSNEKLFF. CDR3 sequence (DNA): TGTGCCAGCAGACCCGACAGGAAATCTAATGAAAAACTGTTTTTT.

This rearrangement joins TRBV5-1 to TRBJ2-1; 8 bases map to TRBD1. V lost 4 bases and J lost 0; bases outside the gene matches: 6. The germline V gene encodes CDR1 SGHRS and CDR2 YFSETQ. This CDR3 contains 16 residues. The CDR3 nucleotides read TGCGCCAGCAGCCCGGGACAGGCTAGCTCCTACAATGAGCAGTTCTTC. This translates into CASSPGQASSYNEQFF.

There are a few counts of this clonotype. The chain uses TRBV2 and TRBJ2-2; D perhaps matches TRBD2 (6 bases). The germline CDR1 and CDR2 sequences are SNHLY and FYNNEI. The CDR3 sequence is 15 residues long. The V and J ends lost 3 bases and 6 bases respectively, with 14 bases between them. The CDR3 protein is CASSERRGSPGELFF. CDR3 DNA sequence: TGTGCCAGCAGTGAGAGGAGGGGTAGTCCCGGGGAGCTGTTTTTT.

Written as DNA, the CDR3 is TGTGCCTTGGGAAACACTGAAGCTTTCTTT. This encodes CALGNTEAFF. The chain links TRBV30 to TRBJ1-1, with unresolved D. CDR1 GTSNPN and CDR2 SVGIG come from the germline V gene (reference sequence). This CDR3 contains 10 residues. The V end was cut by 7 bases, the J end by 2 bases, with 5 bases between.

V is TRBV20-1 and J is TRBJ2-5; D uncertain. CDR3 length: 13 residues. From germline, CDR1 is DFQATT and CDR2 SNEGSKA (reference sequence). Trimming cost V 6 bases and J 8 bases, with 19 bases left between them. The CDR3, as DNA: TGCAGTGCAGAAGCAGAGATCTCCCACACCCAGTACTTC. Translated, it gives CSAEAEISHTQYF.